Each of the 5 T cell receptor beta chains below was sequenced from the same sample in a study of cytomegalovirus exposure and HLA in healthy donors. The PCR used 60 Vbeta and 13 Jbeta primers. Profiling relied on immunoSEQ multiplex PCR, and the TCRdb table lists in-frame clones only, not all of them. The sample contains tens of thousands of clones, roughly four fifths of which appear only once. Sequenced input: PBMCs. The receptors come from a young woman in good health and CMV-seronegative.

The chain links TRBV6-5 to TRBJ2-5; TRBD1 matches 7 bases. The CDR3 sequence is 14 residues long. Trimming cost V 1 base and J 2 bases; bases outside gene matches: 1. Germline V gives CDR1 MNHEY, CDR2 SVGAGI. CDR3 protein: CASSYLGQQETQYF. In DNA, the CDR3 is TGTGCCAGCAGTTACTTGGGACAGCAAGAGACCCAGTACTTC.

The CDR3 spells CAGAEGPNYGYTF. DNA of the CDR3: TGTGCCGGCGCGGAGGGGCCTAACTATGGCTACACCTTC. The chain recombines TRBV28 with TRBJ1-2, with D possibly being TRBD1 (5 bases). Germline lookup yields CDR1 MDHEN and CDR2 SYDVKM. The CDR3 has 13 residues. Deletions cut 11 bases from V and 0 bases from J, with 13 bases between.

The chain carries TRBV28 and TRBJ2-7; 12 bases fit TRBD2. Per germline, CDR1 MDHEN and CDR2 SYDVKM. The CDR3 length is 15 residues. The ends lost 9 bases at V and 3 bases at J; junction bases unmatched: 9. CDR3 sequence: CASTGSGLAGYEQYF. As DNA, the CDR3 is TGTGCCAGTACCGGGTCGGGACTAGCGGGCTACGAGCAGTACTTC.

The V and J genes are TRBV5-1 and TRBJ2-3; a weak D match, TRBD1 (6 bases). This CDR3 has 18 amino acids. The V gene lost 0 bases and the J gene lost 1 base, with 18 bases spanning the gap. The germline gives CDR1 SGHRS, CDR2 YFSETQ. CDR3 amino acids: CASSLAISGAGGTDTQYF. The CDR3 DNA is TGCGCCAGCAGCTTGGCAATTTCAGGGGCTGGGGGCACAGATACGCAGTATTTT.

The chain has TRBV7-9 and TRBJ1-1; D is possibly TRBD1 (5 bases). The CDR3 sequence is 15 residues long. In germline, CDR1 is SEHNR, CDR2 FQNEAQ (reference sequence). Trimming left V 1 base short and J 5 bases short, with 14 bases between. CDR3 loop: CASSLGGAYHTEAFF. The DNA of the CDR3 is TGTGCCAGCAGCTTAGGTGGGGCCTACCATACTGAAGCTTTCTTT.